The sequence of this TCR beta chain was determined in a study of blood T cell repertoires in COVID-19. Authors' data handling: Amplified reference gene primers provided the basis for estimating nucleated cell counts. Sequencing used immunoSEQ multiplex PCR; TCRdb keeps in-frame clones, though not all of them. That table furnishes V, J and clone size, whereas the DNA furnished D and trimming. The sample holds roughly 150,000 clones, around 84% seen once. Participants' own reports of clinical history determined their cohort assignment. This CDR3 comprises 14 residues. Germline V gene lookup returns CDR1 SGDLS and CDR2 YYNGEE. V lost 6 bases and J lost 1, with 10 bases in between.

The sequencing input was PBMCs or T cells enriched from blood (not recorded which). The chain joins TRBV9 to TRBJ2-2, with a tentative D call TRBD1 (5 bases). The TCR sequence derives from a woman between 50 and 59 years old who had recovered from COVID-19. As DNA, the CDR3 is TGTGCCAGCACCCGACAGCAGAACACCGGGGAGCTGTTTTTT. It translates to CASTRQQNTGELFF. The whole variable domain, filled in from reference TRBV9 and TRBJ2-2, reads DSGVTQTPKHLITATGQRVTLRCSPRSGDLSVYWYQQSLDQGLQFLIQYYNGEERAKGNILERFSAQQFPDLHSELNLSSLELGDSALYFCASTRQQNTGELFFGEGSRLTVL.